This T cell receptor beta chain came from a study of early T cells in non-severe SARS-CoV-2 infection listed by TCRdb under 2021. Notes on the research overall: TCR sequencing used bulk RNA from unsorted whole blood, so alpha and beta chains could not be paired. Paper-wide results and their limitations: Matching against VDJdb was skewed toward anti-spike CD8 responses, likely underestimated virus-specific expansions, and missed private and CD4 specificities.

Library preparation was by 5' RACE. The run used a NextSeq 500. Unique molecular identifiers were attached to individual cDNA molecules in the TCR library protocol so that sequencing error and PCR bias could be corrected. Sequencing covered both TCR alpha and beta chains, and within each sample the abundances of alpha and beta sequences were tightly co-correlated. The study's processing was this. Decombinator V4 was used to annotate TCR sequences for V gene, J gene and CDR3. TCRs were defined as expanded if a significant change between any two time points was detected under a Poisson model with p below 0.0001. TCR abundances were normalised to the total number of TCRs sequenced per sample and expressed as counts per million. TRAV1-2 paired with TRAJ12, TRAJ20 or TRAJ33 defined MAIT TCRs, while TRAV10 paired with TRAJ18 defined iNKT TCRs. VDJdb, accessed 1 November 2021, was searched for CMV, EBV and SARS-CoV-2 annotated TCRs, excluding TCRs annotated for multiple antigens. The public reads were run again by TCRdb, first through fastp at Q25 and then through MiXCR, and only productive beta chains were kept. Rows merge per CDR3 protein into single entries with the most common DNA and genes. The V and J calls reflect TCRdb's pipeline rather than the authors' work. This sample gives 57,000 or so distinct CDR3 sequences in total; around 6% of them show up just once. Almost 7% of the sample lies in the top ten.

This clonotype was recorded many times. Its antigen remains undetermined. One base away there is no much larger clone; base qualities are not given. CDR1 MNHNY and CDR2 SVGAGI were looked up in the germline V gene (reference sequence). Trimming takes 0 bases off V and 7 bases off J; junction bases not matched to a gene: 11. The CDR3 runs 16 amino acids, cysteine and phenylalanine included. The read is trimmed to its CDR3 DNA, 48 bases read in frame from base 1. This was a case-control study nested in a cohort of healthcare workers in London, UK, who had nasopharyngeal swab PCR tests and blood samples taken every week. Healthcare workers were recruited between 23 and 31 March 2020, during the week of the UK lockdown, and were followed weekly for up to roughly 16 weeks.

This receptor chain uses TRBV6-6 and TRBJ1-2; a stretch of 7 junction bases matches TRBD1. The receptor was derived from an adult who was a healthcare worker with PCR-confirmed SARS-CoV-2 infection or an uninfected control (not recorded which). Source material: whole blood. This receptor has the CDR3 CASSYSPLEGGRGYTF. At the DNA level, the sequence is TGTGCCAGCAGTTACTCCCCGCTGGAAGGGGGCCGTGGCTACACCTTC.